What follows are 7 T cell receptor beta chains derived from one specimen sequenced in a study of T cells in Graves' hyperthyroidism and ophthalmopathy. The TCR beta CDR3 regions underwent amplification using RNA transcripts as the source. A first-round RT-PCR of the TCR CDR3 used the HTBI primer set. From the multiplex PCR reads, TCRdb called clonotypes with MiXCR, one entry per CDR3 protein. The sample consists of about 360,000 distinct CDR3 sequences, roughly 13% of them appearing once. The sequencing input was blood. These receptors were collected from a woman between 18 and 30 years old with Graves' hyperthyroidism.

Ten or more counts support this clonotype. This chain joins TRBV11-3 and TRBJ2-1, with no clear D. CDR3 length equals 13 residues. The V end lost 5 bases, the J end lost 9 bases, and 14 bases lay between the germline ends. Germline assignment: CDR1 SGHNT and CDR2 YENEEA. Here the CDR3 DNA reads TGTGCCAGCAGCGGGGTTGTAACCGGTGAGCAGTTCTTC. Translated, it gives CASSGVVTGEQFF.

This clonotype was observed at least ten times. The gene calls are TRBV2 and TRBJ1-2, with TRBD1 matching over 9 bases. Unmatched junction bases numbered 6, after V lost 0 bases and J lost 7 bases. The germline CDR1 and CDR2 sequences are SNHLY and FYNNEI. CDR3 length: 15 residues. In DNA, the CDR3 is TGTGCCAGCAGTGAAGCCCGGGACAGGGCCGGTGGCTACACCTTC. Residues: CASSEARDRAGGYTF.

This clonotype was observed a few times. V is TRBV6-1 and J is TRBJ2-1; 7 nucleotides align to TRBD1. Germline V gives CDR1 MNHNS, CDR2 SASEGT. Losses at the gene ends were 6 bases for V and 8 bases for J; bases not matched to a gene: 13. This CDR3 is built from 15 residues. The CDR3 loop reads CASSKQQGSIYEQFF. DNA for the CDR3: TGTGCCAGCAGCAAGCAACAGGGGTCGATTTATGAGCAGTTCTTC.

On this clonotype itself: An end of the junction differs from the germline gene, which may be a read error. This sequence joins TRBV7-2 and TRBJ2-2, with a weak D call TRBD2 (5 bases). This CDR3 is 13 amino acids long. Germline CDR1 and CDR2: SGHTA and FQGNSA. The CDR3 coding sequence is TGTGCCAGCAGCTTAGGGGTCACCGGGGAGCTGTCCTTT. Protein product: CASSLGVTGELSF.

This clonotype was seen many times. J is TRBJ2-1 and V is TRBV11-2; TRBD1 aligns across 9 bases. Looked up from germline, CDR1 is SGHAT and CDR2 is FQNNGV. Losses at the gene ends were 4 bases for V and 0 bases for J; bases not matched to a gene: 10. The CDR3 covers 18 residues. CDR3 amino acids: CASSSSEGQGISYNEQFF. CDR3 coding DNA: TGTGCCAGCAGCTCATCGGAAGGACAGGGGATCTCCTACAATGAGCAGTTCTTC.

This clonotype was found many times. The CDR3 loop is CASSFPGQGHPYNEQFF. CDR3 nucleotide sequence: TGTGCCAGCAGTTTCCCCGGACAGGGGCATCCCTACAATGAGCAGTTCTTC. The chain carries TRBV12-3 or TRBV12-4 and TRBJ2-1; TRBD1 matches at 9 bases. The V and J ends lost 3 bases and 2 bases, in that order; junction bases with no gene match: 8. The CDR3 has 17 residues.

The CDR3 bases are TGTGCCTGGAGTGTACTAACTGGGTACAATGAGCAGTTCTTC. It yields the protein CAWSVLTGYNEQFF. This chain uses TRBV30 with TRBJ2-1; D is unclear. V dropped 0 bases and J dropped 4 bases, with 10 bases sitting between them. Looked up from germline, CDR1 is GTSNPN and CDR2 is SVGIG (reference sequence). This CDR3 contains 14 residues.